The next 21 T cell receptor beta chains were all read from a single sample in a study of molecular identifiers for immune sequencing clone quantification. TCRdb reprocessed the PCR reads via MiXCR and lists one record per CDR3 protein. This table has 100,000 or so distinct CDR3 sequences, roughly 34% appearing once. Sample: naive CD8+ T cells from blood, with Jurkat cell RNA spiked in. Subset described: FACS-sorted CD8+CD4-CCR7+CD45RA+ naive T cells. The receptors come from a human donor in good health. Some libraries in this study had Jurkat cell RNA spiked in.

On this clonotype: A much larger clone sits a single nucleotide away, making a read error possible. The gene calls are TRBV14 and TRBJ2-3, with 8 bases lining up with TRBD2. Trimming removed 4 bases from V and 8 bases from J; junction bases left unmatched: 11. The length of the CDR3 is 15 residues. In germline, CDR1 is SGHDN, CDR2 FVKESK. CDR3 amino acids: CASSLLLTSGGTQYF. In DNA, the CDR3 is TGTGCCAGCAGCCTCCTCCTAACTAGCGGCGGTACGCAGTATTTT. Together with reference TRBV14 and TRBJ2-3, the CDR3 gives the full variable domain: EAGVTQFPSHSVIEKGQTVTLRCDPISGHDNLYWYRRVMGKEIKFLLHFVKESKQDESGMPNNRFLAERTGGTYSTLKVQPAELEDSGVYFCASSLLLTSGGTQYFGPGTRLTVL.

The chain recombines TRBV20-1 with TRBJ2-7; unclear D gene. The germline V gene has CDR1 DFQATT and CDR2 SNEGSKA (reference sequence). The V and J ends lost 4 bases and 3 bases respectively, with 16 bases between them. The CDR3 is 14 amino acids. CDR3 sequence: CSAKEWSQNYEQYF. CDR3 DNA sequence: TGCAGTGCTAAAGAATGGAGTCAGAACTACGAGCAGTACTTC.

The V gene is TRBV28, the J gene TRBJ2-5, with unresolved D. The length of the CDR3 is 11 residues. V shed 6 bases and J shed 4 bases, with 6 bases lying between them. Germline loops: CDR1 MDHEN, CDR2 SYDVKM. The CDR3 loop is CASSTAETQYF. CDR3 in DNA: TGTGCCAGCAGCACGGCAGAGACCCAGTACTTC.

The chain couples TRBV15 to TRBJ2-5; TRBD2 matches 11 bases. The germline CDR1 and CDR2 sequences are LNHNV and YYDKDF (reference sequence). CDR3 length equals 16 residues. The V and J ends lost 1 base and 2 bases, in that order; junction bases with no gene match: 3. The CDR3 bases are TGTGCCACCAGCAGAGCGTCTAGCGGGAGGCAAGAGACCCAGTACTTC. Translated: CATSRASSGRQETQYF.

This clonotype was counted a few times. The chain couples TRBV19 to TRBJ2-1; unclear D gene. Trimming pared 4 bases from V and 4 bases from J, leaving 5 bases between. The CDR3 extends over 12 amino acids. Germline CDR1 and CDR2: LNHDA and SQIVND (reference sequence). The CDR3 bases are TGTGCCAGTAGTACCCGGTACAATGAGCAGTTCTTC. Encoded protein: CASSTRYNEQFF. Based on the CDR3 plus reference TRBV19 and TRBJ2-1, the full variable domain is DGGITQSPKYLFRKEGQNVTLSCEQNLNHDAMYWYRQDPGQGLRLIYYSQIVNDFQKGDIAEGYSVSREKKESFPLTVTSAQKNPTAFYLCASSTRYNEQFFGPGTRLTVL.

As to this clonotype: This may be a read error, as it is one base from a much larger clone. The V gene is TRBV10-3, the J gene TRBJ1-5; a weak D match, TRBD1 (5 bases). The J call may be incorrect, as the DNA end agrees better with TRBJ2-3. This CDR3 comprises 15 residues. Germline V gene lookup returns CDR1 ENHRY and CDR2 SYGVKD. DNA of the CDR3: TGTGCCATCAGTGAGGGGGCAGGGAATCATCAGCCCCAGTATTTT. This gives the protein CAISEGAGNHQPQYF.

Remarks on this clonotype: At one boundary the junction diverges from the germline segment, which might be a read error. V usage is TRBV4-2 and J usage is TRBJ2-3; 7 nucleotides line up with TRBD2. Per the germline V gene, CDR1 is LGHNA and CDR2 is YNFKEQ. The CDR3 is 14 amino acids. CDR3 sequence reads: CASSLIGTTGTQYF. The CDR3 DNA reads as TGTGCCAGCAGCCTCATCGGGACTACAGGTACGCAGTATTTT.

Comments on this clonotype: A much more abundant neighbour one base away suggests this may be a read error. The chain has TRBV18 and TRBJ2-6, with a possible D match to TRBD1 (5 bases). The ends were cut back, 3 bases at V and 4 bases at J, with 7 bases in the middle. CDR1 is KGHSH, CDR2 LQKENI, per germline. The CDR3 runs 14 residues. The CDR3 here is CASSPPGGANVLTF. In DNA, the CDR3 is TGTGCCAGCTCACCCCCAGGGGGGGCCAACGTCCTGACTTTC.

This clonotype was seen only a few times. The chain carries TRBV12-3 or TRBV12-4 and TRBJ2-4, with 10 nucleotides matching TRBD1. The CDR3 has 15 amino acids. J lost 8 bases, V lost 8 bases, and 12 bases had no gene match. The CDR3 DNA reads TGTGCCAGCCATGACCGTCGTGGACAGGGGGACATTCAGTACTTC. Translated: CASHDRRGQGDIQYF.

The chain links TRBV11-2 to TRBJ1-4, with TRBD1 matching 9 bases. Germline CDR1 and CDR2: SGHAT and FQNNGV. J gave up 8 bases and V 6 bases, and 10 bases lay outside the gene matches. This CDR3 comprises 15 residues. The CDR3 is CASRDTGGYWEKLFF. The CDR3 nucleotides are TGTGCCAGCAGGGATACAGGGGGCTATTGGGAAAAACTGTTTTTT.

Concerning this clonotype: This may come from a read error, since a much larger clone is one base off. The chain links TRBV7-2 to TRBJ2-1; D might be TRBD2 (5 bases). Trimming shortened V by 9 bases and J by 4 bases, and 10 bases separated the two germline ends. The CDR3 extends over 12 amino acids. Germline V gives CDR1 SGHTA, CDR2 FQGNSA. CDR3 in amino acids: CASSRRYNEQFF. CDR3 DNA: TGTGCCAGTAGTCGGAGGTACAATGAGCAGTTCTTC. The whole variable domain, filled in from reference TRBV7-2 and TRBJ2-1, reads GAGVSQSPSNKVTEKGKDVELRCDPISGHTALYWYRQSLGQGLEFLIYFQGNSAPDKSGLPSDRFSAERTGGSVSTLTIQRTQQEDSAVYLCASSRRYNEQFFGPGTRLTVL.

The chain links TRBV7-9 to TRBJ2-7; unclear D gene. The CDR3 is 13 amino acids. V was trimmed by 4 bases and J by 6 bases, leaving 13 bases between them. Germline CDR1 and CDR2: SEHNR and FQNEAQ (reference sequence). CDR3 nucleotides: TGTGCCAGCAGCTCGCCCCCCGATAGCGAGCAGTACTTC. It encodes CASSSPPDSEQYF.

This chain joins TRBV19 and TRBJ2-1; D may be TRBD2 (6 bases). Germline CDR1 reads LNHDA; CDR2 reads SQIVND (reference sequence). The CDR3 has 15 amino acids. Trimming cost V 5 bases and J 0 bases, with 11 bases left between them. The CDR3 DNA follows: TGTGCCAGTAGTTGGGACGGGAGCTCCTACAATGAGCAGTTCTTC. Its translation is CASSWDGSSYNEQFF.

This CDR3 is CASISAGGSNYGYTF. As DNA, the CDR3 is TGTGCCAGCATTTCGGCAGGGGGCTCTAACTATGGCTACACCTTC. The rearrangement joins TRBV2 to TRBJ1-2, with 8 positions matching TRBD1. The V gene's germline CDR1 is SNHLY and CDR2 FYNNEI. There are 15 residues in the CDR3. V was clipped by 7 bases and J by 0 bases; unmatched bases: 7.

CDR3 sequence: CASAEGNNEQFF. CDR3 nucleotide sequence: TGTGCCAGTGCGGAGGGAAACAATGAGCAGTTCTTC. The chain joins TRBV19 to TRBJ2-1, with TRBD2 as a possible D gene (6 bases). Trimming removed 8 bases from V and 5 bases from J, with 10 bases in between. This CDR3 is built from 12 residues. CDR1 and CDR2 (germline): LNHDA, SQIVND (reference sequence).

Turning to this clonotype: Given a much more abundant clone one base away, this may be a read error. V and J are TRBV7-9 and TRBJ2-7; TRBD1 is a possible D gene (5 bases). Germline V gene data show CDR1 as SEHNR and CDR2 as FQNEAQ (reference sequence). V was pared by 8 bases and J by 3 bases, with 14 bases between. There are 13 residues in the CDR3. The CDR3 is CASGDAGNYEQYF. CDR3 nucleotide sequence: TGTGCCAGCGGCGACGCAGGGAACTACGAGCAGTACTTC.

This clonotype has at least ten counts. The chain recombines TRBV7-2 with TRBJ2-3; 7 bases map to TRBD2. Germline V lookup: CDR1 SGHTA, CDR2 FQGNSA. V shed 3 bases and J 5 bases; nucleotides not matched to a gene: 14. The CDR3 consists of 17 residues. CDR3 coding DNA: TGTGCCAGCAGCTTCTATCCGGCTAGCGGAGGGGAAGATACGCAGTATTTT. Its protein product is CASSFYPASGGEDTQYF.

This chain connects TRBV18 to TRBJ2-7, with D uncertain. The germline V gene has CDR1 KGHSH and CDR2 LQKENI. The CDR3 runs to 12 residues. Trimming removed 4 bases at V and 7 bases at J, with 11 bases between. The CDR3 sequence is CASSLEPAEQYF. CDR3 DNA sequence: TGTGCCAGCTCACTAGAACCAGCTGAGCAGTACTTC.

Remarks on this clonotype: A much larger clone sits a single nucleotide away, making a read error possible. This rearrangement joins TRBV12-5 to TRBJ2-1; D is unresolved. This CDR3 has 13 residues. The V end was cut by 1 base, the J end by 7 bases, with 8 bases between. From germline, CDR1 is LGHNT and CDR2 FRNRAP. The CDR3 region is CASGLGPRNEQFF. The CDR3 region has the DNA TGTGCTAGTGGTTTGGGCCCCCGGAATGAGCAGTTCTTC.

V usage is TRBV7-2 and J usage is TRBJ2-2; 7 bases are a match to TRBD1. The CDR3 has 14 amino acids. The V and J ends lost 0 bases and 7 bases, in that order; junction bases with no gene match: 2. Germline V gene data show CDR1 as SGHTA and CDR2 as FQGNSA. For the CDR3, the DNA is TGTGCCAGCAGCTTAGCCAGGGGGTACGGGGAGCTGTTTTTT. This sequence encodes CASSLARGYGELFF.

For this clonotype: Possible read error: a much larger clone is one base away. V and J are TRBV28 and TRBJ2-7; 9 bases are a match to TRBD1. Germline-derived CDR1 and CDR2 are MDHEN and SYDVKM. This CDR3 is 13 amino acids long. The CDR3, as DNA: TGTGCCAGCAGTTACAGGGGGCTCCACGAGCTGTACTTC. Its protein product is CASSYRGLHELYF.